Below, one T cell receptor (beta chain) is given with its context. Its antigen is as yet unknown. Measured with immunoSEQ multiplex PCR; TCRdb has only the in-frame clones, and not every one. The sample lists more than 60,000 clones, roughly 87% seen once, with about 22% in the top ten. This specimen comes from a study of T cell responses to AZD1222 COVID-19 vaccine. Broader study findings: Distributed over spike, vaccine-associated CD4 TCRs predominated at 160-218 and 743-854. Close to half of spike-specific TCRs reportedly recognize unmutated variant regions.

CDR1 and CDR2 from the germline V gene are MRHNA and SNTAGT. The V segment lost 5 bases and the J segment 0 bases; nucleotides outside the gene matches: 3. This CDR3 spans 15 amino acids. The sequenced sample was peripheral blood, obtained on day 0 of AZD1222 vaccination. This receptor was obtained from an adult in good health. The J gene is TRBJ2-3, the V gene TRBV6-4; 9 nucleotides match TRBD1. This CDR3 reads CASSPDRGSTDTQYF. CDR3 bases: TGTGCCAGCAGTCCTGACAGGGGGAGCACAGATACGCAGTATTTT.